Below, 29 T cell receptor beta chains from the same sample are listed, as sequenced in a study of post-analysis software for immune sequencing data. These receptors have no identified antigens. cDNA libraries for TCR beta contained unique molecular identifiers. TCRdb used MiXCR to reprocess the PCR reads, holding one entry per CDR3 protein. This sample has roughly 570,000 distinct CDR3 sequences, with 34% found just once. Study-level results: The study found TRBV5-6, TRBV5-1 and TRBV20-1 among a few TRBV segments more frequent in patients than controls.

Sample: blood. These receptors were obtained from a girl aged 2 to 17 with multiple sclerosis.

J is TRBJ2-4 and V is TRBV11-2; TRBD1 matches at 7 bases. The CDR3 spans 13 residues. Looked up from germline, CDR1 is SGHAT and CDR2 is FQNNGV. V was pared by 2 bases and J by 13 bases, with 8 bases of the junction left unmatched. The CDR3 region has the DNA TGTGCCAGCAGCTTAATCCGGGACAGAGAGCAGTACTTC. This gives the protein CASSLIRDREQYF.

Worth noting for this clonotype: This may be a read error: a much more frequent sequence differs by one nucleotide. CDR3 in amino acids: CASSYSPYEQFF. CDR3 in DNA: TGTGCCAGCAGTTACTCCCCCTACGAGCAGTTCTTC. The chain carries TRBV6-6 and TRBJ2-1; D ambiguous. V was pared by 0 bases and J by 10 bases, with 7 bases between. CDR1 MNHNY and CDR2 SVGAGI come from the germline V gene (reference sequence). This CDR3 spans 12 amino acids.

This chain connects TRBV5-1 to TRBJ1-2, with 7 nucleotides matching TRBD1. The germline V gene has CDR1 SGHRS and CDR2 YFSETQ. The CDR3 is 14 residues long. V gave up 4 bases and J gave up 8 bases; unmatched junction bases: 11. This CDR3 is CASSLESDRDGYTF. As DNA, the CDR3 is TGCGCCAGCAGCCTTGAATCTGACAGGGACGGCTACACCTTC.

This clonotype appeared a few times. The V and J genes are TRBV20-1 and TRBJ1-6, with 7 bases matching TRBD1. V shed 5 bases, J shed 4 bases, and the junction held 11 bases outside the gene matches. CDR3 length: 16 residues. Germline assignment: CDR1 DFQATT and CDR2 SNEGSKA (reference sequence). CDR3 nucleotides: TGCAGTGCTTCAGAGGCGGGGACAGCGTATAATTCACCCCTCCACTTT. It translates to CSASEAGTAYNSPLHF.

The CDR3 is CASSRGTGIEDIQYF. The CDR3, as DNA: TGTGCCAGCAGCCGCGGGACAGGGATTGAGGACATTCAGTACTTC. V is TRBV6-5 and J is TRBJ2-4; 9 nucleotides agree with TRBD1. This CDR3 has 15 amino acids. Germline CDR1 is MNHEY and CDR2 is SVGAGI. Trimming removed 6 bases from V and 8 bases from J; junction bases left unmatched: 11.

V gene TRBV10-3 combines with J gene TRBJ1-1; D not certain. Trimming stripped 4 bases from V and 2 bases from J, with 8 bases between. The germline V gene encodes CDR1 ENHRY and CDR2 SYGVKD. The CDR3 has 13 amino acids. CDR3 in amino acids: CAISVSDNTEAFF. CDR3 nucleotides: TGTGCCATCAGTGTGTCGGATAACACTGAAGCTTTCTTT.

J is TRBJ2-3 and V is TRBV28, with TRBD2 matching 8 bases. The CDR3 sequence is 16 residues long. The junction had 9 bases not matched to a gene; V was cut back by 3 bases and J by 4 bases. CDR1 is MDHEN and CDR2 is SYDVKM in the germline V gene. The DNA for the CDR3 is TGTGCCAGCAGTTTGACCGGGGGGGGCTCCCCAGATACGCAGTATTTT. As protein: CASSLTGGGSPDTQYF.

This chain joins TRBV5-1 and TRBJ2-5; D may be TRBD1 or TRBD2 (6 bases each). Trimming stripped 2 bases from V and 5 bases from J, with 13 bases between. There are 14 residues in the CDR3. Germline V gene sequence: CDR1 SGHRS, CDR2 YFSETQ. The CDR3 protein is CASSFRGPEETQYF. CDR3 DNA: TGCGCCAGCAGCTTCCGGGGGCCCGAGGAGACCCAGTACTTC.

This clonotype appeared a few times. Written as DNA, the CDR3 is TGTGCCACCAGCAGAGGAGTAGGGAGCAATCAGCCCCAGCATTTT. This codes for CATSRGVGSNQPQHF. The chain has TRBV15 and TRBJ1-5; D is unclear. CDR3 length equals 15 residues. The germline CDR1 and CDR2 sequences are LNHNV and YYDKDF (reference sequence). V lost 1 base, J lost 1 base, and 8 bases lay in between.

The gene calls are TRBV20-1 and TRBJ1-4; D uncertain. Looked up from germline, CDR1 is DFQATT and CDR2 is SNEGSKA (reference sequence). The germline V and J ends were trimmed by 6 bases and 1 base, with 18 bases remaining between them. The CDR3 sequence is 16 residues long. The CDR3 DNA reads TGCAGTGCAAACCCGACGGATTGGGGAACTAATGAAAAACTGTTTTTT. This encodes CSANPTDWGTNEKLFF.

In this sample, this clonotype turned up a few times. J is TRBJ2-1 and V is TRBV29-1; 8 positions agree with TRBD1. V lost 3 bases, J lost 10 bases, and 8 bases stayed unmatched. Germline V lookup: CDR1 SQVTM, CDR2 ANQGSEA. The CDR3 runs 13 residues. The CDR3 is CSVELDRVGEQFF. The CDR3 region has the DNA TGCAGCGTTGAGTTGGACAGGGTTGGGGAGCAGTTCTTC.

Only a few counts were recorded for this clonotype. This chain uses TRBV5-1 with TRBJ2-3; maybe TRBD2 (6 bases). CDR3 length: 15 amino acids. V lost 5 bases and J lost 1, with 14 bases in between. The germline gives CDR1 SGHRS, CDR2 YFSETQ. CDR3 in DNA: TGCGCCAGCAGTGGGGGGAGCCATCGCACAGATACGCAGTATTTT. It translates to CASSGGSHRTDTQYF. The variable domain in full, completed from reference TRBV5-1 and TRBJ2-3, reads KAGVTQTPRYLIKTRGQQVTLSCSPISGHRSVSWYQQTPGQGLQFLFEYFSETQRNKGNFPGRFSGRQFSNSRSEMNVSTLELGDSALYLCASSGGSHRTDTQYFGPGTRLTVL.

As concerns this clonotype: The junction differs from germline at one of its ends, possibly a read error. The V gene is TRBV7-2, the J gene TRBJ1-6; tentative D call: TRBD1 (6 bases). Per the germline V gene, CDR1 is SGHTA and CDR2 is FQGNSA. The CDR3 runs to 17 residues. The CDR3: CASSPRQELSYNSPPHF. The CDR3 bases are TGTGCCAGCAGCCCGCGACAGGAATTATCCTATAATTCACCCCCCCACTTT.

A few counts support this clonotype. In DNA, the CDR3 is TGTGCCAGCAGTATTGGGACTAGCGAGTCAGAGACCCAGTACTTC. It yields the protein CASSIGTSESETQYF. The chain joins TRBV12-3 or TRBV12-4 to TRBJ2-5; 10 nucleotides align to TRBD2. J lost 4 bases, V lost 5 bases, and 7 bases had no gene match. The CDR3 covers 15 residues.

This clonotype occurred a few times. The chain employs TRBV29-1 and TRBJ2-7; TRBD2 aligns across 8 bases. J was trimmed by 3 bases and V by 5 bases; bases with no gene match: 6. This CDR3 region has 13 residues. Germline assignment: CDR1 SQVTM and CDR2 ANQGSEA. The CDR3 nucleotides read TGCAGCGTTCGGGGGGGTCACTTCTACGAGCAGTACTTC. It is translated as CSVRGGHFYEQYF.

The rearrangement uses TRBV20-1 and TRBJ2-1; the D gene is possibly TRBD2 (5 bases). Per the germline V gene, CDR1 is DFQATT and CDR2 is SNEGSKA (reference sequence). The CDR3 extends over 13 amino acids. V was trimmed by 6 bases and J by 6 bases, leaving 15 bases between them. This CDR3 is CSAPRPTTNEQFF. The CDR3 DNA reads as TGCAGTGCCCCACGGCCGACTACCAATGAGCAGTTCTTC.

CDR3 loop: CSGTTGGDQPQHF. DNA of the CDR3: TGCAGTGGGACGACAGGGGGTGATCAGCCCCAGCATTTT. The chain joins TRBV20-1 to TRBJ1-5; 9 bases align to TRBD1. CDR3 size: 13 residues. The V and J ends lost 7 bases and 5 bases, in that order; junction bases with no gene match: 6. Germline values: CDR1 DFQATT, CDR2 SNEGSKA (reference sequence).

This clonotype was seen a few times. V gene TRBV7-2 combines with J gene TRBJ2-7, with D possibly matching TRBD2 (6 bases). CDR3 size: 15 residues. Trimming pared 1 base from V and 5 bases from J, leaving 15 bases between. Germline CDR1 SGHTA, CDR2 FQGNSA. The CDR3 loop is CASSLVPSERDEQYF. CDR3 sequence (DNA): TGTGCCAGCAGCTTAGTCCCCAGTGAGCGGGACGAGCAGTACTTC.

This clonotype was observed a handful of times. J is TRBJ2-3 and V is TRBV10-3; TRBD2 matches 7 bases. Germline assignment: CDR1 ENHRY and CDR2 SYGVKD. Trimming took 8 bases from V and 0 from J; bases not matched to a gene: 5. The CDR3 is made up of 14 amino acids. The CDR3 DNA reads as TGTGCCATCGGGGCTAGCGGTAGCACAGATACGCAGTATTTT. It is translated as CAIGASGSTDTQYF.

The chain employs TRBV20-1 and TRBJ2-5; D unclear. Per germline, CDR1 DFQATT and CDR2 SNEGSKA (reference sequence). With 8 bases removed from V and 0 bases from J, the gap between germline ends came to 16 bases. The CDR3 runs 14 residues. In DNA, the CDR3 is TGCAGTACGTTTGCCCGACTCGACCAAGAGACCCAGTACTTC. It translates to CSTFARLDQETQYF.

A few counts support this clonotype. The chain is built from TRBV5-1 and TRBJ2-2; 13 bases match TRBD2. Germline values: CDR1 SGHRS, CDR2 YFSETQ. V lost 4 bases, J lost 4 bases, and 4 bases stayed unmatched. CDR3 length equals 16 residues. CDR3 amino acids: CASSGGTSGITGELFF. CDR3 sequence (DNA): TGCGCCAGCAGCGGCGGGACTAGCGGGATCACCGGGGAGCTGTTTTTT.

This clonotype was counted between two and nine times. The chain couples TRBV4-1 to TRBJ2-5; 7 nucleotides agree with TRBD2. J gave up 1 base and V 0 bases, and 8 bases lay outside the gene matches. The germline CDR1 and CDR2 sequences are MGHRA and YSYEKL. The CDR3 has 17 residues. CDR3 coding DNA: TGCGCCAGCAGCCAAGATACCCCAGCGGGGATCCAAGAGACCCAGTACTTC. This translates into CASSQDTPAGIQETQYF.

This clonotype was recorded a few times. The J gene is TRBJ2-1, the V gene TRBV3-1; D remains unclear. V dropped 2 bases and J dropped 4 bases, with 21 bases sitting between them. CDR1 and CDR2 from the germline V gene are LGHDT and YNNKEL (reference sequence). The CDR3 has 18 amino acids. The CDR3 DNA reads TGTGCCAGCAGCCAAAATTTTTTCGCGGAATTCTCTTACAATGAGCAGTTCTTC. It specifies CASSQNFFAEFSYNEQFF.

This clonotype appeared a few times. The J gene is TRBJ2-7, the V gene TRBV5-1; 10 nucleotides line up with TRBD1. The CDR3 runs 18 residues. Per germline, CDR1 SGHRS and CDR2 YFSETQ. J was trimmed by 5 bases and V by 0 bases; bases with no gene match: 14. For the CDR3, the DNA is TGCGCCAGCAGCTTGGGGCCCCTCCGGGACAGGGGATATGACGAGCAGTACTTC. The encoded protein is CASSLGPLRDRGYDEQYF. The full variable domain, rest sourced from reference TRBV5-1 and TRBJ2-7, is KAGVTQTPRYLIKTRGQQVTLSCSPISGHRSVSWYQQTPGQGLQFLFEYFSETQRNKGNFPGRFSGRQFSNSRSEMNVSTLELGDSALYLCASSLGPLRDRGYDEQYFGPGTRLTVT.

This chain connects TRBV27 to TRBJ1-6; D uncertain. Trimming shortened V by 3 bases and J by 6 bases, and 6 bases separated the two germline ends. The CDR3 spans 13 residues. Germline CDR1 reads MNHEY; CDR2 reads SMNVEV (reference sequence). The CDR3 sequence is CASSLPGNSPLHF. In DNA form, the CDR3 reads TGTGCCAGCAGTTTGCCCGGTAATTCACCCCTCCACTTT.

This chain connects TRBV28 to TRBJ1-1; 12 nucleotides align to TRBD1. V shed 4 bases and J 1 base; nucleotides not matched to a gene: 4. The CDR3 loop spans 16 amino acids. The germline CDR1 and CDR2 sequences are MDHEN and SYDVKM. Here the CDR3 DNA reads TGTGCCAGCAGTTCGGGGACAGGGGGCAGGAACACTGAAGCTTTCTTT. It is translated as CASSSGTGGRNTEAFF.

The CDR3, as DNA: TGCAGTGCTAGAGATTCCTCGGGTAGCGGGTTGACTGAGCAGTACTTC. This translates into CSARDSSGSGLTEQYF. The genes are TRBV20-1 and TRBJ2-5; 7 bases align to TRBD2. Germline CDR1 and CDR2: DFQATT and SNEGSKA (reference sequence). V was pared by 0 bases and J by 11 bases, with 18 bases of the junction left unmatched. This CDR3 comprises 16 residues.

With respect to this clonotype: This may be a read error: a much more frequent sequence differs by one nucleotide. The chain couples TRBV2 to TRBJ2-4, with no clear D. V dropped 3 bases and J dropped 2 bases, with 8 bases sitting between them. CDR1 and CDR2 (germline): SNHLY, FYNNEI. The CDR3 runs to 14 residues. The CDR3 DNA is TGTGCCAGCAGTGATTACATAACCAAAAACATTCAGTACTTC. Translated: CASSDYITKNIQYF.

The chain uses TRBV6-6 and TRBJ2-1; perhaps TRBD2 as D (7 bases). Trimming cost V 2 bases and J 7 bases, with 21 bases left between them. Germline CDR1 MNHNY, CDR2 SVGAGI (reference sequence). This CDR3 region has 17 residues. In DNA form, the CDR3 reads TGTGCCAGCAGTTACGCCAGAAAAAAAGGGGGGGGAAATGAGCAGTTCTTC. Its translation is CASSYARKKGGGNEQFF.